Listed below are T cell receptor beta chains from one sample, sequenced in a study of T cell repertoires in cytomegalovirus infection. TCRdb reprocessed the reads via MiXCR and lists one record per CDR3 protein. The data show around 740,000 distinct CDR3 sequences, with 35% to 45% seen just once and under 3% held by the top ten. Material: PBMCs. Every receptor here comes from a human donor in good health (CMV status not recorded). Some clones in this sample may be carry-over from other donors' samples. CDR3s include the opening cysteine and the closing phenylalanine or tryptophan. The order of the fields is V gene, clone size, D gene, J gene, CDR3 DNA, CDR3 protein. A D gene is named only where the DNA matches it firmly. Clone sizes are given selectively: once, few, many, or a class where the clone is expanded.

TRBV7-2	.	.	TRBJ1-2	TGTGCCAGCAGCTTAGAAGACCTTAACTATGGCTACACCTTC	CASSLEDLNYGYTF
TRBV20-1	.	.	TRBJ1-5	TGCAGTGCTATCGAGCAGAGCAATCAGCCCCAGCATTTT	CSAIEQSNQPQHF
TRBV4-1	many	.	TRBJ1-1	TGCGCCAGCAGCCAAGCGTTCCGGGAGATGGGAGCTTTCTTT	CASSQAFREMGAFF
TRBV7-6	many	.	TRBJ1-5	TGTGCCAGCAGCTTAGCGGTTGATCGGAGAAGCAATCAGCCCCAGCATTTT	CASSLAVDRRSNQPQHF
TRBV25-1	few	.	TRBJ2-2	TGTGCCAGCAGTGAAACAGGGTGGAACACCGGGGAGCTGTTTTTT	CASSETGWNTGELFF
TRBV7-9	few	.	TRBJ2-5	TGTGCCAGCAGCTCATCAAACCGAGAGACCCAGTACTTC	CASSSSNRETQYF
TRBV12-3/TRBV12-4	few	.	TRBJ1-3	TGTGCCAGCACCTCATATGCTGGAAACACCATATATTTT	CASTSYAGNTIYF
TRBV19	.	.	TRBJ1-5	TGTGCCAGTAGTATAGCCCTCAATCAGCCCCAGCATTTT	CASSIALNQPQHF
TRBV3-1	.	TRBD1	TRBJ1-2	TGTGCCAGCAGCCCCGTACCGGGACAGGGTCCCCGAGGTTATGGCTACACCTTC	CASSPVPGQGPRGYGYTF
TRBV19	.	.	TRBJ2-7	TGTGCCACCGGGTTTGCTTACGAGCAGTACTTC	CATGFAYEQYF
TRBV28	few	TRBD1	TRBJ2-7	TGTGCCAGCAGCCGGGACAGTTGGAACCTATACGAGCAGTACTTC	CASSRDSWNLYEQYF
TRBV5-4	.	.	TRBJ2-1	TGTGCCAGCAGCTTGGATCCCGGCAGTTTGAATGAGCAGTTCTTC	CASSLDPGSLNEQFF
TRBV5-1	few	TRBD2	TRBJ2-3	TGCGCCAGCAGCTTGAATCTAGCGGGAGGAGATACGCAGTATTTT	CASSLNLAGGDTQYF
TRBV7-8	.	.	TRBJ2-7	TGTGCCAGCATCTTAAAGGTCGGGATCTCCTACGAGCAGTACTTC	CASILKVGISYEQYF
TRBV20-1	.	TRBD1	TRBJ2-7	TGCAGTGCTAGCCCGGGACAGGGAGAAACCTACGAGCAGTACTTC	CSASPGQGETYEQYF
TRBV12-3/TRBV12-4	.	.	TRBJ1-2	TGTGCCAGCATCCAAGACAGAAACTATGGCTACACCTTC	CASIQDRNYGYTF
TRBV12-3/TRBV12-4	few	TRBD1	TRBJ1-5	TGTGCCAGCAGTTTACACAGGGGAGTAGGTCAGCCCCAGCATTTT	CASSLHRGVGQPQHF
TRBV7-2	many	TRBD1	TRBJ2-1	TGTGCCAGCAGCTCCGGACAGGGTCTTTACAATGAGCAGTTCTTC	CASSSGQGLYNEQFF
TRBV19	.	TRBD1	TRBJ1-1	TGTGCCAGTAGTACCCCACACAGGGGCGGTGAAGCTTTCTTT	CASSTPHRGGEAFF
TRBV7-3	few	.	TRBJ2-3	TGTGCCAGCAGCCGGGACGGAAGCACAGATACGCAGTATTTT	CASSRDGSTDTQYF
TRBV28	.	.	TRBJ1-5	TGTGCCAGCAGCTTTGACAGAGTCAATCAGCCCCAGCATTTT	CASSFDRVNQPQHF
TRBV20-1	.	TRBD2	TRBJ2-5	TGCAGTGCTAGAGATCCACTAGCGGGAAGAAAAGAGACCCAGTACTTC	CSARDPLAGRKETQYF
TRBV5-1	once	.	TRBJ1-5	TGCGCCAGCAGCTTGGATAGCATTAGTCAGCCCCAGCATTTT	CASSLDSISQPQHF
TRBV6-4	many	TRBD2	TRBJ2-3	TGTGCCAGCAGTCGAAGCGGGGGGGCCGAAGATACGCAGTATTTT	CASSRSGGAEDTQYF
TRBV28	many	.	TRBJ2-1	TGTGCCAGCAGTGCAGGGGCCCCTCGAGGGAATGAGCAGTTCTTC	CASSAGAPRGNEQFF
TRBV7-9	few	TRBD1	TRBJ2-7	TGTGCCAGCAGCTCTTCCGACAGGGGGGGGTACGAGCAGTACTTC	CASSSSDRGGYEQYF
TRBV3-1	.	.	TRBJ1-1	TGTGCCAGCAGCCAAGAGGCAGGGTCGTTCACTGAAGCTTTCTTT	CASSQEAGSFTEAFF
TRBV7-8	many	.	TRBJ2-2	TGTGCCAGCAGCGACAGAGCGAACACCGGGGAGCTGTTTTTT	CASSDRANTGELFF
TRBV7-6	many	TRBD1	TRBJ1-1	TGTGCCAGCAGCTTGGCGGGAAAGGGGGCAAGAGGAAACACTGAAGCTTTCTTT	CASSLAGKGARGNTEAFF
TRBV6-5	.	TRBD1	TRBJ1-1	TGTGCCAGCAGTTACAGGGGACAGCGGAACACTGAAGCTTTCTTT	CASSYRGQRNTEAFF
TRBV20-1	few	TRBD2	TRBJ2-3	TGCAGTGCTAGTCCCGCGGGGGTTTTTAGCACAGATACGCAGTATTTT	CSASPAGVFSTDTQYF